In its sample, the clone carrying this T cell receptor beta chain was seen a few times. The antigen remains unidentified. The source of the sample is a study of T-cell memory formation after mild COVID-19. Notes on the study in general: Cross-reactive memory apparently joined, as some responding clones appeared in pre-infection memory. Researchers report contracting CD4+ clones mostly in CM and EM, with CD8+ clones in EMRA.

The 5'RACE method, run with constant-segment primers, produced TCR alpha and TCR beta cDNA libraries (carrying sample barcodes and UMIs). TCRdb analysed the 5' RACE reads with MiXCR anew, one entry per CDR3 protein. The repertoire holds a few hundred thousand distinct CDR3 sequences, 16% seen once, with more than 20% in the top ten. The sample was PBMCs or a T cell subset sorted from them (not recorded which). The clonotype originates from a man aged 18 to 29 who had mild COVID-19 (a few samples of this study predate the infection). Cell type and time point are not known.

In DNA form, the CDR3 reads TGCGCCAGCAGCTTGGATTGGGGCTCGGTGGGGGAGCTGTTTTTT. Protein product: CASSLDWGSVGELFF. The J gene is TRBJ2-2, the V gene TRBV5-1; D is perhaps TRBD1 (5 bases). The germline V and J ends were trimmed by 0 bases and 8 bases, with 14 bases remaining between them. The V gene's germline CDR1 is SGHRS and CDR2 YFSETQ. The CDR3 runs to 15 residues.